A selection of T cell receptor beta chains follows, all from one sample in a study of cytomegalovirus exposure and HLA in healthy donors. Sequencing used immunoSEQ multiplex PCR; TCRdb keeps in-frame clones, though not all of them. The table records 150,000 to 200,000 clones, more than 70% of them present only once. The sample was PBMCs. Receptor source: a woman between 40 and 50 years old in good health and CMV-seronegative. The CDR3 runs from the conserved cysteine through the conserved F or W. The order of the fields is CDR3 protein, CDR3 DNA, J gene, clone size, V gene, D gene. D genes are given only for firm matches. The listing skips clone size in some rows; elsewhere it reads once, few, many or a size class.

cdr3_aa: CASSRGLRETQYF; cdr3_nt: TGTGCCAGCAGCCGCGGACTGAGAGAGACCCAGTACTTC; j_call: TRBJ2-5; clone_size: -; v_call: TRBV11-3; d_call: -
cdr3_aa: CASSPGGAYEQYF; cdr3_nt: TGCGCCAGCAGCCCCGGGGGGGCTTACGAGCAGTACTTC; j_call: TRBJ2-7; clone_size: -; v_call: TRBV5-1; d_call: TRBD2
cdr3_aa: CASSLARSVEAFF; cdr3_nt: TGTGCCAGCAGCTTAGCAAGATCGGTTGAAGCTTTCTTT; j_call: TRBJ1-1; clone_size: -; v_call: TRBV7-2; d_call: -
cdr3_aa: CASSDRDNQPQHF; cdr3_nt: TGTGCCAGTAGTGACAGGGATAATCAGCCCCAGCATTTT; j_call: TRBJ1-5; clone_size: -; v_call: TRBV19; d_call: TRBD1
cdr3_aa: CASSARQGAYNEQFF; cdr3_nt: TGTGCCAGCAGCGCCCGACAGGGAGCGTACAATGAGCAGTTCTTC; j_call: TRBJ2-1; clone_size: -; v_call: TRBV11-1; d_call: TRBD1
cdr3_aa: CASSLGGALNTEAFF; cdr3_nt: TGTGCCAGCAGCTTAGGCGGAGCCCTGAACACTGAAGCTTTCTTT; j_call: TRBJ1-1; clone_size: -; v_call: TRBV11-1; d_call: -
cdr3_aa: CAWTGSAAYQFF; cdr3_nt: TGTGCCTGGACCGGGTCAGCGGCATATCAGTTCTTC; j_call: TRBJ2-1; clone_size: -; v_call: TRBV30; d_call: -
cdr3_aa: CASSLERAGNTIYF; cdr3_nt: TGTGCCAGCAGCTTAGAGAGGGCTGGAAACACCATATATTTT; j_call: TRBJ1-3; clone_size: -; v_call: TRBV7-9; d_call: -
cdr3_aa: CASTASTDTQYF; cdr3_nt: TGTGCCAGCACCGCGAGCACAGATACGCAGTATTTT; j_call: TRBJ2-3; clone_size: -; v_call: TRBV7-9; d_call: -
cdr3_aa: CASSKPMAIYNEQFF; cdr3_nt: TGTGCCAGCAGCAAACCCATGGCCATCTACAATGAGCAGTTCTTC; j_call: TRBJ2-1; clone_size: -; v_call: TRBV11-3; d_call: -
cdr3_aa: CASSLAPGNNEQFF; cdr3_nt: TGTGCCAGCAGCTTAGCGCCAGGGAACAATGAGCAGTTCTTC; j_call: TRBJ2-1; clone_size: few; v_call: TRBV7-9; d_call: -
cdr3_aa: CASKGFGAGVMNTEAFF; cdr3_nt: TGTGCCAGTAAGGGGTTCGGGGCAGGGGTCATGAACACTGAAGCTTTCTTT; j_call: TRBJ1-1; clone_size: -; v_call: TRBV19; d_call: -
cdr3_aa: CASSLMSSYNSPLHF; cdr3_nt: TGTGCCAGCAGCCTCATGAGCTCCTATAATTCACCCCTCCACTTT; j_call: TRBJ1-6; clone_size: once; v_call: TRBV11-2; d_call: -
cdr3_aa: CASSWGGLADYNEQFF; cdr3_nt: TGTGCCAGCAGCTGGGGGGGACTAGCGGATTACAATGAGCAGTTCTTC; j_call: TRBJ2-1; clone_size: -; v_call: TRBV7-2; d_call: TRBD2
cdr3_aa: CASSPNLDRDSGTQYF; cdr3_nt: TGTGCCAGCAGCCCTAATCTTGACAGGGACTCCGGGACCCAGTACTTC; j_call: TRBJ2-5; clone_size: -; v_call: TRBV7-7; d_call: -
cdr3_aa: CASIMTSGAYNEQFF; cdr3_nt: TGTGCCAGCATTATGACTAGCGGGGCCTACAATGAGCAGTTCTTC; j_call: TRBJ2-1; clone_size: -; v_call: TRBV6-1; d_call: TRBD2
cdr3_aa: CASSLGGQGHNEQYF; cdr3_nt: TGTGCCAGCAGCTTAGGTGGACAGGGGCACAACGAGCAGTACTTC; j_call: TRBJ2-7; clone_size: -; v_call: TRBV7-7; d_call: TRBD1
cdr3_aa: CATSRPGQGEVDNEQFF; cdr3_nt: TGTGCCACCAGCAGACCGGGACAGGGTGAAGTCGACAATGAGCAGTTCTTC; j_call: TRBJ2-1; clone_size: -; v_call: TRBV15; d_call: TRBD1
cdr3_aa: CASSILSGNYEQYF; cdr3_nt: TGTGCCAGCAGCATACTTAGCGGAAACTACGAGCAGTACTTC; j_call: TRBJ2-7; clone_size: once; v_call: TRBV5-6; d_call: -
cdr3_aa: CASSDTGTVSYEQYF; cdr3_nt: TGTGCCAGCAGTGACACCGGGACAGTCTCCTACGAGCAGTACTTC; j_call: TRBJ2-7; clone_size: few; v_call: TRBV6-1; d_call: TRBD1
cdr3_aa: CAWTYGAASGNTIYF; cdr3_nt: TGTGCCTGGACATATGGAGCAGCCTCTGGAAACACCATATATTTT; j_call: TRBJ1-3; clone_size: -; v_call: TRBV30; d_call: -
cdr3_aa: CASSVGASGSGTDTQYF; cdr3_nt: TGTGCCAGCAGCGTAGGGGCTAGCGGGAGTGGGACAGATACGCAGTATTTT; j_call: TRBJ2-3; clone_size: -; v_call: TRBV9; d_call: TRBD2
cdr3_aa: CASSQGLGGGDQPQHF; cdr3_nt: TGCGCCAGCAGCCAAGGTCTAGGGGGAGGGGATCAGCCCCAGCATTTT; j_call: TRBJ1-5; clone_size: once; v_call: TRBV4-1; d_call: -
cdr3_aa: CAWTTPGLATDTQYF; cdr3_nt: TGTGCCTGGACCACACCGGGACTAGCCACAGATACGCAGTATTTT; j_call: TRBJ2-3; clone_size: -; v_call: TRBV30; d_call: TRBD2
cdr3_aa: CASSGSTGWASGANVLTF; cdr3_nt: TGTGCCAGCAGTGGATCGACAGGGTGGGCCTCTGGGGCCAACGTCCTGACTTTC; j_call: TRBJ2-6; clone_size: once; v_call: TRBV6-1; d_call: TRBD1
cdr3_aa: CASSFLSGGGGNTIYF; cdr3_nt: TGTGCCAGTAGTTTCCTTTCAGGGGGCGGTGGAAACACCATATATTTT; j_call: TRBJ1-3; clone_size: -; v_call: TRBV19; d_call: TRBD1
cdr3_aa: CASSLTQGRQETQYF; cdr3_nt: TGTGCCAGCTCTCTGACACAGGGGCGCCAAGAGACCCAGTACTTC; j_call: TRBJ2-5; clone_size: -; v_call: TRBV18; d_call: TRBD1
cdr3_aa: CASSQAYLAAYEQYF; cdr3_nt: TGCGCCAGCAGCCAAGCTTACCTAGCTGCCTACGAGCAGTACTTC; j_call: TRBJ2-7; clone_size: few; v_call: TRBV4-3; d_call: -
cdr3_aa: CASSQDRGNYGYTF; cdr3_nt: TGTGCCAGTAGTCAGGACAGGGGGAACTATGGCTACACCTTC; j_call: TRBJ1-2; clone_size: -; v_call: TRBV19; d_call: TRBD1
cdr3_aa: CASSLADWETQYF; cdr3_nt: TGTGCCAGCAGCTTGGCTGACTGGGAGACCCAGTACTTC; j_call: TRBJ2-5; clone_size: few; v_call: TRBV7-2; d_call: -
cdr3_aa: CASSRDRSLNEQFF; cdr3_nt: TGTGCCAGCAGCCGGGACAGGTCCCTCAATGAGCAGTTCTTC; j_call: TRBJ2-1; clone_size: few; v_call: TRBV7-6; d_call: TRBD1
cdr3_aa: CSCALVSTDTQYF; cdr3_nt: TGTTCCTGCGCCTTGGTTAGCACAGATACGCAGTATTTT; j_call: TRBJ2-3; clone_size: -; v_call: TRBV7-9; d_call: -
cdr3_aa: CAISWAGESGETQYF; cdr3_nt: TGTGCCATCTCCTGGGCGGGGGAAAGCGGAGAGACCCAGTACTTC; j_call: TRBJ2-5; clone_size: few; v_call: TRBV10-3; d_call: TRBD2
cdr3_aa: CASSQGVGGQETQYF; cdr3_nt: TGCGCCAGCAGCCAAGGGGTGGGAGGCCAAGAGACCCAGTACTTC; j_call: TRBJ2-5; clone_size: -; v_call: TRBV4-3; d_call: -
cdr3_aa: CASSLGQWGVANTIYF; cdr3_nt: TGTGCCAGCAGCCTAGGACAGTGGGGTGTTGCAAACACCATATATTTT; j_call: TRBJ1-3; clone_size: -; v_call: TRBV11-3; d_call: -
cdr3_aa: CASSLRTGGGNEQFF; cdr3_nt: TGTGCCAGCAGCTTAAGGACGGGAGGGGGAAATGAGCAGTTCTTC; j_call: TRBJ2-1; clone_size: few; v_call: TRBV7-2; d_call: TRBD2
cdr3_aa: CASSLVFKREGRLEQYF; cdr3_nt: TGTGCCAGCAGCTTAGTGTTTAAGCGGGAGGGCCGATTAGAGCAGTACTTC; j_call: TRBJ2-7; clone_size: -; v_call: TRBV11-2; d_call: TRBD2
cdr3_aa: CAAQKIGDTEAFF; cdr3_nt: TGTGCCGCCCAAAAGATCGGGGACACTGAAGCTTTCTTT; j_call: TRBJ1-1; clone_size: -; v_call: TRBV10-3; d_call: -
cdr3_aa: CASSFGLRPSNTGELFF; cdr3_nt: TGCGCCAGCAGCTTTGGATTGCGGCCTAGCAACACCGGGGAGCTGTTTTTT; j_call: TRBJ2-2; clone_size: -; v_call: TRBV5-1; d_call: -
cdr3_aa: CASSVRTSGKFNEQFF; cdr3_nt: TGCGCCAGCAGCGTTCGGACTAGCGGGAAATTCAATGAGCAGTTCTTC; j_call: TRBJ2-1; clone_size: -; v_call: TRBV5-1; d_call: TRBD2
cdr3_aa: CASIRTSGSNEQFF; cdr3_nt: TGCGCCAGCATACGGACTAGCGGGAGTAATGAGCAGTTCTTC; j_call: TRBJ2-1; clone_size: -; v_call: TRBV5-1; d_call: TRBD2
cdr3_aa: CASSRTPNSNQPQHF; cdr3_nt: TGTGCCAGCAGTCGCACACCGAATAGCAATCAGCCCCAGCATTTT; j_call: TRBJ1-5; clone_size: -; v_call: TRBV27; d_call: -
cdr3_aa: CASSLAGRQNTEAFF; cdr3_nt: TGCGCCAGCAGCTTGGCCGGTCGTCAGAACACTGAAGCTTTCTTT; j_call: TRBJ1-1; clone_size: -; v_call: TRBV5-1; d_call: -
cdr3_aa: CASAKGLLTDTQYF; cdr3_nt: TGTGCCAGTGCAAAGGGGCTCCTAACAGATACGCAGTATTTT; j_call: TRBJ2-3; clone_size: -; v_call: TRBV19; d_call: -
cdr3_aa: CASSIGVGSPQETQYF; cdr3_nt: TGTGCCAGTAGTATAGGAGTGGGCAGCCCCCAAGAGACCCAGTACTTC; j_call: TRBJ2-5; clone_size: -; v_call: TRBV19; d_call: -
cdr3_aa: CASSLDNYEQYF; cdr3_nt: TGTGCCAGCAGCTTAGACAACTACGAGCAGTACTTC; j_call: TRBJ2-7; clone_size: -; v_call: TRBV11-2; d_call: -
cdr3_aa: CAWLPGTGEKLFF; cdr3_nt: TGTGCCTGGCTCCCCGGGACAGGCGAAAAACTGTTTTTT; j_call: TRBJ1-4; clone_size: few; v_call: TRBV30; d_call: TRBD1
cdr3_aa: CSVERDPGDTEAFF; cdr3_nt: TGCAGCGTTGAGCGGGACCCCGGGGACACTGAAGCTTTCTTT; j_call: TRBJ1-1; clone_size: -; v_call: TRBV29-1; d_call: -
cdr3_aa: CASSSTGNTIYF; cdr3_nt: TGTGCCAGTAGTTCCACTGGAAACACCATATATTTT; j_call: TRBJ1-3; clone_size: -; v_call: TRBV19; d_call: -
cdr3_aa: CASRKGESGEKLFF; cdr3_nt: TGTGCCAGCAGGAAAGGAGAAAGCGGGGAAAAACTGTTTTTT; j_call: TRBJ1-4; clone_size: -; v_call: TRBV9; d_call: -
cdr3_aa: CAWSASGSLGNTEAFF; cdr3_nt: TGTGCCTGGAGTGCCTCTGGGTCTCTAGGGAACACTGAAGCTTTCTTT; j_call: TRBJ1-1; clone_size: -; v_call: TRBV30; d_call: -
cdr3_aa: CASSLALGGLADNEQFF; cdr3_nt: TGTGCCAGCAGCTTAGCTTTAGGGGGACTAGCGGACAATGAGCAGTTCTTC; j_call: TRBJ2-1; clone_size: -; v_call: TRBV7-9; d_call: TRBD2
cdr3_aa: CASSQPDRGRYEQYF; cdr3_nt: TGTGCCAGCAGCCAACCAGACAGGGGGCGGTACGAGCAGTACTTC; j_call: TRBJ2-7; clone_size: -; v_call: TRBV7-9; d_call: TRBD1
cdr3_aa: CASSETEAFF; cdr3_nt: TGTGCCAGCTCAGAGACTGAAGCTTTCTTT; j_call: TRBJ1-1; clone_size: -; v_call: TRBV18; d_call: -
cdr3_aa: CASSLMESGRAHNEQFF; cdr3_nt: TGTGCCAGCAGCTTAATGGAGAGCGGGAGGGCCCACAATGAGCAGTTCTTC; j_call: TRBJ2-1; clone_size: -; v_call: TRBV7-9; d_call: TRBD2
cdr3_aa: CASSLAVNTEAFF; cdr3_nt: TGTGCCAGCAGCTTAGCCGTGAACACTGAAGCTTTCTTT; j_call: TRBJ1-1; clone_size: -; v_call: TRBV13; d_call: -